These 19 T cell receptor beta chains were all obtained from the same sample, sequenced in a study of blood T cell repertoires in COVID-19. Profiled with immunoSEQ multiplex PCR; TCRdb holds only in-frame clones, not every one. The sample consists of approximately 230,000 clones, approximately 86% of them appearing once. Sequencing was performed on peripheral blood. The source of these receptors is an elderly woman with active or convalescent COVID-19.

The rearrangement links TRBV2 to TRBJ2-3; TRBD2 aligns across 11 bases. The CDR3 loop spans 16 amino acids. Germline V gene sequence: CDR1 SNHLY, CDR2 FYNNEI. V lost 1 base, J lost 8 bases, and 8 bases stayed unmatched. DNA of the CDR3: TGTGCCAGCAGTGAAGATCGAGTAGCGGGAGGGGGTACGCAGTATTTT. Its translation: CASSEDRVAGGGTQYF.

The CDR3 DNA follows: TGTGCCTGGAGTGCGGACAGGGCTCGCATATTGAACACTGAAGCTTTCTTT. It yields the protein CAWSADRARILNTEAFF. The chain joins TRBV30 to TRBJ1-1; 8 bases align to TRBD1. The germline gives CDR1 GTSNPN, CDR2 SVGIG (reference sequence). CDR3 size: 17 residues. After removal of 1 base from V and 0 bases from J, the junction contained 10 bases not matched to a gene.

The chain is built from TRBV28 and TRBJ2-7, with D maybe TRBD1 (6 bases). Trimming removed 3 bases from V and 9 bases from J, with 27 bases in between. The CDR3 spans 17 residues. CDR1 is MDHEN, CDR2 SYDVKM, per germline. In DNA, the CDR3 is TGTGCCAGCAGTTTGAGGACAGCGCGGTCTATCTCGTCCCCGCAGTACTTC. Translation: CASSLRTARSISSPQYF.

The CDR3 DNA sequence: TGTGCCAGCAGTTTCAAGGGGATCGGCCCTAACTATGGCTACACCTTC. Amino acids: CASSFKGIGPNYGYTF. V usage is TRBV27 and J usage is TRBJ1-2; the D gene is possibly TRBD1 (5 bases). This CDR3 has 16 residues. Deletions cut 3 bases from V and 0 bases from J, with 14 bases between. Per the germline V gene, CDR1 is MNHEY and CDR2 is SMNVEV (reference sequence).

DNA for the CDR3: TGTGCCAGCAGCCACAGAGAGACTAGCGGGAGGGACGGATACGAGCAGTACTTC. Its translation: CASSHRETSGRDGYEQYF. This chain links TRBV3-1 (or the pseudogene TRBV3-2) with TRBJ2-7, with 14 bases aligning to TRBD2. CDR1 and CDR2 from the germline V gene are LGHDT and YNNKEL (reference sequence). This CDR3 has 18 residues. Trimming at V came to 3 bases and at J to 4 bases, leaving 11 bases not matched to a gene.

A word on this clone: This sample includes further DNA sequences coding for the same CDR3. The chain recombines TRBV11-2 with TRBJ2-7; no clear D. Between the trimmed V and J ends, which lost 0 bases and 4 bases, there was a span of 4 bases. The CDR3 contains 12 residues. CDR1 and CDR2 from the germline V gene are SGHAT and FQNNGV. CDR3 sequence: CASSLDRYEQYF. The CDR3 DNA follows: TGTGCCAGCAGCTTAGATCGTTACGAGCAGTACTTC.

This chain uses TRBV6-5 with TRBJ2-1, with 9 bases lining up with TRBD1. This CDR3 spans 14 amino acids. Per the germline V gene, CDR1 is MNHEY and CDR2 is SVGAGI. V trimming: 6 bases; J trimming: 1 base; junction bases outside the gene matches: 1. The CDR3 DNA reads TGTGCCAGCAGGGGACAGGGTTCCTACAATGAGCAGTTCTTC. Encoded protein: CASRGQGSYNEQFF.

V usage is TRBV2 and J usage is TRBJ2-3, with 10 bases matching TRBD1. J lost 2 bases, V lost 6 bases, and 5 bases had no gene match. The CDR3 loop spans 15 amino acids. Germline-derived CDR1 and CDR2 are SNHLY and FYNNEI. CDR3 DNA sequence: TGTGCCAGCAGGGCCGGGACAGGGGCCACAGATACGCAGTATTTT. This gives the protein CASRAGTGATDTQYF.

V usage is TRBV6-2 or TRBV6-3 and J usage is TRBJ2-7; 8 positions agree with TRBD1. In germline, CDR1 is MNHEY, CDR2 SVGEGT. With 5 bases clipped from V and 2 bases from J, the junction kept 5 bases outside the gene matches. The CDR3 is made up of 14 amino acids. In DNA form, the CDR3 reads TGTGCCAGCAGTCTCCGGGACAGGACCTACGAGCAGTACTTC. Translation gives CASSLRDRTYEQYF.

In its sample, this clone was seen once. V and J are TRBV7-9 and TRBJ2-6; TRBD2 might be the D (6 bases). Between the trimmed V and J ends, which lost 1 base and 2 bases, there was a span of 9 bases. CDR1 and CDR2 from the germline V gene are SEHNR and FQNEAQ (reference sequence). This CDR3 comprises 16 residues. The CDR3 DNA is TGTGCCAGCAGCTTAGACGGGGGAGCTGGGGCCAACGTCCTGACTTTC. Its protein is CASSLDGGAGANVLTF.

The chain uses TRBV5-1 and TRBJ2-7, with 7 bases that match TRBD1. The CDR3 spans 12 residues. Per the germline V gene, CDR1 is SGHRS and CDR2 is YFSETQ. Trimming took 5 bases from V and 3 from J; bases not matched to a gene: 2. In nucleotides, the CDR3 is TGCGCCAGCAGAGGGGACAGCTACGAGCAGTACTTC. As protein: CASRGDSYEQYF. Full variable domain (remainder filled in from reference TRBV5-1 and TRBJ2-7): KAGVTQTPRYLIKTRGQQVTLSCSPISGHRSVSWYQQTPGQGLQFLFEYFSETQRNKGNFPGRFSGRQFSNSRSEMNVSTLELGDSALYLCASRGDSYEQYFGPGTRLTVT.

A few counts support this clone. The chain joins TRBV9 to TRBJ1-2, with D unclear. This CDR3 is built from 14 residues. Germline V gene sequence: CDR1 SGDLS, CDR2 YYNGEE. The V end lost 4 bases, the J end lost 2 bases, and 12 bases lay between the germline ends. CDR3 bases: TGTGCCAGCAGCCCCTCGGGTGCAAACTATGGCTACACCTTC. Amino acids: CASSPSGANYGYTF.

This clone showed up just once. The V and J genes are TRBV6-1 and TRBJ1-5, with D possibly TRBD1 on 6 matching bases. Trimming pared 2 bases from V and 7 bases from J, leaving 15 bases between. Germline V gene sequence: CDR1 MNHNS, CDR2 SASEGT. The CDR3 has 15 amino acids. CDR3 region: CASSETGPGGQPQHF. CDR3 coding DNA: TGTGCCAGCAGTGAAACAGGGCCCGGTGGGCAGCCCCAGCATTTT.

DNA of the CDR3: TGTGCCAGCAGCTCCCGGGACATATTCTCCTACGAGCAGTACTTC. Translating gives CASSSRDIFSYEQYF. The chain joins TRBV7-7 to TRBJ2-7; D may be TRBD1 (6 bases). CDR3 length equals 15 residues. Between the trimmed V and J ends, which lost 4 bases and 0 bases, there was a span of 13 bases. Per germline, CDR1 SSHAT and CDR2 FNYEAQ (reference sequence).

The chain uses TRBV30 and TRBJ2-1; 11 nucleotides match TRBD2. Germline CDR1 GTSNPN, CDR2 SVGIG (reference sequence). V shed 5 bases, J shed 2 bases, and the junction held 5 bases outside the gene matches. This CDR3 comprises 15 residues. CDR3 bases: TGTGCCTGGTCAGAACTAGCGGGAGCCTACAATGAGCAGTTCTTC. Its protein product is CAWSELAGAYNEQFF. Complete variable domain (other parts from reference TRBV30 and TRBJ2-1): SQTIHQWPATLVQPVGSPLSLECTVEGTSNPNLYWYRQAAGRGLQLLFYSVGIGQISSEVPQNLSASRPQDRQFILSSKKLLLSDSGFYLCAWSELAGAYNEQFFGPGTRLTVL.

The chain recombines TRBV19 with TRBJ1-1; TRBD1 agrees at 10 bases. The CDR3 length is 12 residues. Germline trimming cut 6 bases from V and 10 bases from J; bases unmatched to any gene: 5. Per germline, CDR1 LNHDA and CDR2 SQIVND (reference sequence). In DNA, the CDR3 is TGTGCCAGTAGCGGACAGGGGGAGGGAGCTTTCTTT. Protein product: CASSGQGEGAFF.

This clone was picked up one time. This chain joins TRBV7-9 and TRBJ1-6; D is perhaps TRBD1 (6 bases). The germline gives CDR1 SEHNR, CDR2 FQNEAQ (reference sequence). Trimming took 4 bases from V and 8 from J, leaving 12 bases between them. The CDR3 contains 14 residues. The CDR3 region has the DNA TGTGCCAGCAGCTCACAGGGAGAGTATTCACCCCTCCACTTT. Its protein product is CASSSQGEYSPLHF.

This clone occurred a few times. CDR3 DNA: TGCGCCCGGAAGGAATTCAACAGGCCTCCCATCCGGCGGAACGAGTACTTC. It specifies CARKEFNRPPIRRNEYF. J is TRBJ2-7 and V is TRBV10-1, with D perhaps TRBD1 (5 bases). Germline values: CDR1 WNHNN, CDR2 SYGVQD (reference sequence). The CDR3 sequence is 17 residues long. The V and J ends lost 11 bases and 11 bases respectively, with 37 bases between them.

This clone came up a few times. The chain links TRBV5-1 to TRBJ2-1, with TRBD2 matching 10 bases. The ends lost 3 bases at V and 2 bases at J; junction bases unmatched: 5. This CDR3 region has 16 residues. The germline gives CDR1 SGHRS, CDR2 YFSETQ. The CDR3 DNA reads as TGCGCCAGCAGCTCCGCCCTAGCGGGAGCCTACAATGAGCAGTTCTTC. Its protein product is CASSSALAGAYNEQFF.